Shown below are 8 T cell receptor beta chains from a single sample sequenced in a study of blood T cell repertoires in COVID-19. Assay: immunoSEQ multiplex PCR; the TCRdb copy retains only in-frame clones and omits some. Of 200,000 to 300,000 clones in the sample, roughly four fifths were seen once. The sequenced material came from peripheral blood. The receptor source for this set is a woman older than 75 with COVID-19, enrolled during active disease.

This chain connects TRBV28 to TRBJ2-7; 7 bases are shared with TRBD1. Germline-derived CDR1 and CDR2 are MDHEN and SYDVKM. V lost 5 bases and J lost 5; bases outside the gene matches: 3. The CDR3 loop spans 12 amino acids. Here the CDR3 reads CASSPTGDEQYF. The CDR3 nucleotides are TGTGCCAGCAGTCCAACAGGGGACGAGCAGTACTTC.

This clone was observed a handful of times. This chain uses TRBV6-5 with TRBJ1-5, with D perhaps matching TRBD1 (5 bases). Per the germline V gene, CDR1 is MNHEY and CDR2 is SVGAGI. Trimming removed 10 bases from V and 3 bases from J, with 19 bases in between. The CDR3 sequence is 15 residues long. This CDR3 reads CATENRAGYNQPQHF. In nucleotides, the CDR3 is TGTGCCACCGAAAACCGGGCAGGGTACAATCAGCCCCAGCATTTT.

In its sample, this clone was seen a few times. The chain uses TRBV7-2 and TRBJ1-2; D ambiguous. Germline V gene lookup returns CDR1 SGHTA and CDR2 FQGNSA. The CDR3 has 15 amino acids. Trimming removed 0 bases at V and 0 bases at J, with 8 bases between. The CDR3 DNA reads TGTGCCAGCAGCTTAGCGGCAGGCTCTAACTATGGCTACACCTTC. Translated, it gives CASSLAAGSNYGYTF.

This clone was detected once. The chain uses TRBV11-2 and TRBJ1-1, with 9 bases aligning to TRBD1. CDR1 SGHAT and CDR2 FQNNGV come from the germline V gene. The CDR3 loop spans 13 amino acids. V shed 7 bases and J 10 bases; nucleotides not matched to a gene: 10. The CDR3 DNA is TGTGCCAGCATGCTTTTGGGGGACAGGGCAGCTTTCTTT. It yields the protein CASMLLGDRAAFF.

The chain links TRBV9 to TRBJ1-5; 7 nucleotides match TRBD1. The CDR3 has 15 residues. The germline CDR1 and CDR2 sequences are SGDLS and YYNGEE. Trimming at V came to 0 bases and at J to 9 bases, leaving 9 bases not matched to a gene. The CDR3 region is CASSVVQGFKGPQHF. Here the CDR3 DNA reads TGTGCCAGCAGCGTAGTACAGGGGTTCAAGGGGCCCCAGCATTTT.

The V call is TRBV7-6, the J call TRBJ1-6; tentatively, D is TRBD1 (5 bases). Per germline, CDR1 SGHVS and CDR2 FNYEAQ. This CDR3 is 16 amino acids long. Trimming took off 1 base at V and 7 bases at J, with 14 bases between the two ends. The CDR3 DNA sequence: TGTGCCAGCAGCTTAGGGGTGGGGGGGGTGAATTCACCCCTCCACTTT. It translates to CASSLGVGGVNSPLHF. Filled out from reference TRBV7-6 and TRBJ1-6, the complete variable domain reads GAGVSQSPRYKVTKRGQDVALRCDPISGHVSLYWYRQALGQGPEFLTYFNYEAQQDKSGLPNDRFSAERPEGSISTLTIQRTEQRDSAMYRCASSLGVGGVNSPLHFGNGTRLTVT.

The rearrangement links TRBV24-1 to TRBJ1-2, with D possibly being TRBD1 (5 bases). The CDR3 length is 15 residues. V dropped 3 bases and J dropped 4 bases, with 14 bases sitting between them. Germline CDR1 and CDR2: KGHDR and SFDVKD. Written as DNA, the CDR3 is TGTGCCACCAGTGATACCGACGGGGGACTCTATGGCTACACCTTC. Translated: CATSDTDGGLYGYTF.

The rearrangement links TRBV7-8 to TRBJ2-3, with 9 positions matching TRBD1. Trimming at V came to 5 bases and at J to 2 bases, leaving 11 bases not matched to a gene. The CDR3 consists of 17 residues. Germline values: CDR1 SGHVS, CDR2 FQNEAQ. The CDR3 sequence is CASSPRDTGGFTDTQYF. In DNA form, the CDR3 reads TGTGCCAGCAGCCCACGGGACACAGGGGGCTTCACAGATACGCAGTATTTT.